Below, 26 T cell receptor beta chains from the same sample are listed, as sequenced in a study of identical twins. TCRdb passed the 5' RACE reads through MiXCR, listing each CDR3 protein once. The table lists 650,000 to 750,000 distinct CDR3 sequences, 21% of them singletons, with about 4.3% in the top ten. These data were likewise used in another study, on T cells expressing NK-cell markers.

Sequencing used PBMCs. The receptor source for this set is a woman younger than 30 in good health.

This clonotype appeared once. The chain is built from TRBV12-3 or TRBV12-4 and TRBJ2-5, with D unresolved. This CDR3 is built from 12 residues. V shed 5 bases and J shed 2 bases, with 6 bases lying between them. The CDR3 reads CASSTQQETQYF. For the CDR3, the DNA is TGTGCCAGCAGTACACAACAAGAGACCCAGTACTTC.

The genes are TRBV10-2 and TRBJ2-1, with 12 positions matching TRBD2. This CDR3 is built from 14 residues. J gave up 2 bases and V 8 bases, and 1 base lay outside the gene matches. Germline lookup yields CDR1 WSHSY and CDR2 SAAADI. CDR3 sequence (DNA): TGCGCCAGCCGACTAGCGGGGGCCTACAATGAGCAGTTCTTC. Amino acid sequence: CASRLAGAYNEQFF.

The chain links TRBV5-6 to TRBJ2-5, with 9 bases fitting TRBD2. The CDR3 has 16 residues. Germline V CDR1 and CDR2: SGHDT, YYEEEE. The ends lost 0 bases at V and 7 bases at J; junction bases unmatched: 10. CDR3 protein: CASSLVRTSAPRTQYF. DNA for the CDR3: TGTGCCAGCAGCTTGGTTAGGACTAGCGCCCCGAGGACCCAGTACTTC.

The genes are TRBV12-3 or TRBV12-4 and TRBJ2-4, with no clear D. V was trimmed by 5 bases and J by 10 bases, leaving 9 bases between them. This CDR3 contains 11 residues. CDR3 nucleotides: TGTGCCAGCAGTGCGGACCTTATTCAGTACTTC. It encodes CASSADLIQYF.

The rearrangement links TRBV13 to TRBJ1-1; D unclear. V was cut by 4 bases and J by 6 bases, with 9 bases left in between. The CDR3 runs to 12 residues. The germline V gene encodes CDR1 PRHDT and CDR2 FYEKMQ (reference sequence). This CDR3 reads CASSYRVPEAFF. In DNA, the CDR3 is TGTGCCAGCAGCTACCGAGTGCCTGAAGCTTTCTTT. Looking up the rest from reference TRBV13 and TRBJ1-1 gives the full variable domain: AAGVIQSPRHLIKEKRETATLKCYPIPRHDTVYWYQQGPGQDPQFLISFYEKMQSDKGSIPDRFSAQQFSDYHSELNMSSLELGDSALYFCASSYRVPEAFFGQGTRLTVV.

The chain carries TRBV29-1 and TRBJ2-5; maybe TRBD2 (5 bases). Germline assignment: CDR1 SQVTM and CDR2 ANQGSEA. The CDR3 consists of 12 residues. With 5 bases removed from V and 3 bases from J, the gap between germline ends came to 10 bases. This CDR3 reads CSVREDKETQYF. The CDR3 DNA sequence: TGCAGCGTTCGGGAAGATAAAGAGACCCAGTACTTC.

V is TRBV15 and J is TRBJ1-3, with D maybe TRBD1 (5 bases). From germline, CDR1 is LNHNV and CDR2 YYDKDF (reference sequence). Trimming took 3 bases from V and 4 from J, leaving 13 bases between them. The CDR3 is 15 residues long. This chain's CDR3 is CATSRGGTNGNTIYF. CDR3 bases: TGTGCCACCAGCAGGGGAGGGACTAACGGAAACACCATATATTTT. The full variable domain, with the rest looked up from reference TRBV15 and TRBJ1-3, is DAMVIQNPRYQVTQFGKPVTLSCSQTLNHNVMYWYQQKSSQAPKLLFHYYDKDFNNEADTPDNFQSRRPNTSFCFLDIRSPGLGDTAMYLCATSRGGTNGNTIYFGEGSWLTVV.

This clonotype was recorded at least ten times. The genes are TRBV20-1 and TRBJ2-7; 7 positions agree with TRBD1. Unmatched junction bases numbered 6, after V lost 3 bases and J lost 4 bases. Germline CDR1 and CDR2: DFQATT and SNEGSKA (reference sequence). The CDR3 is 13 amino acids. CDR3 region: CSARGTDFYEQYF. CDR3 bases: TGCAGTGCTAGGGGGACAGACTTTTACGAGCAGTACTTC.

The chain couples TRBV5-1 to TRBJ2-1; the match to TRBD2 covers 9 bases. Losses at the gene ends were 0 bases for V and 6 bases for J; bases not matched to a gene: 4. CDR3 size: 15 residues. Germline lookup yields CDR1 SGHRS and CDR2 YFSETQ. CDR3 DNA: TGCGCCAGCAGCTTGGTGGCTAGCGGGACCAATGAGCAGTTCTTC. Amino acid sequence: CASSLVASGTNEQFF.

This clonotype was counted a single time. The V call is TRBV11-2, the J call TRBJ1-1; TRBD1 agrees at 9 bases. Per germline, CDR1 SGHAT and CDR2 FQNNGV. The CDR3 covers 16 residues. The V and J ends lost 6 bases and 1 base, in that order; junction bases with no gene match: 9. CDR3 in DNA: TGTGCCAGCAGACCCGGGACAGGGCTTTCGAACACTGAAGCTTTCTTT. This gives the protein CASRPGTGLSNTEAFF.

This clonotype was seen more than once but under ten times. The chain combines TRBV6-4 with TRBJ1-6; D remains ambiguous. The CDR3 totals 15 residues. Trimming removed 6 bases from V and 3 bases from J, with 12 bases in between. In germline, CDR1 is MRHNA, CDR2 SNTAGT. The CDR3: CASRRTEGYNSPLHF. The CDR3 bases are TGTGCCAGCAGGAGGACTGAGGGCTATAATTCACCCCTCCACTTT.

This clonotype has only a few counts. The chain carries TRBV7-6 and TRBJ1-5; maybe TRBD1 (5 bases). Between the trimmed V and J ends, which lost 3 bases and 6 bases, there was a span of 12 bases. The CDR3 length is 14 residues. Looked up from germline, CDR1 is SGHVS and CDR2 is FNYEAQ. Written as DNA, the CDR3 is TGTGCCAGCAGCTTGGATCAGGGCGGTCAGCCCCAGCATTTT. It is translated as CASSLDQGGQPQHF.

V usage is TRBV6-1 and J usage is TRBJ1-1; no definite D call. Germline V gives CDR1 MNHNS, CDR2 SASEGT. The germline V and J ends were trimmed by 6 bases and 7 bases, with 18 bases remaining between them. This CDR3 comprises 14 residues. The CDR3 sequence: CASSPTRTLYEAFF. The CDR3 DNA reads as TGTGCCAGCAGCCCCACCAGGACCTTATATGAAGCTTTCTTT.

The chain couples TRBV27 to TRBJ2-5; tentatively, D is TRBD1 or TRBD2 (5 bases each). Looked up from germline, CDR1 is MNHEY and CDR2 is SMNVEV (reference sequence). The CDR3 spans 13 residues. V lost 5 bases and J 2 bases, leaving 9 bases between the germline ends. The CDR3 DNA reads as TGTGCCAGCAGTGAGCGGACACAAGAGACCCAGTACTTC. Its protein is CASSERTQETQYF.

This clonotype has only a few counts. Here the CDR3 DNA reads TGTGCCAGCACTAATTCTCCGGGACAAAGGCAGTTCTTC. It specifies CASTNSPGQRQFF. The genes are TRBV27 and TRBJ2-1, with TRBD1 as a possible D gene (6 bases). The germline V and J ends were trimmed by 7 bases and 12 bases, with 19 bases remaining between them. CDR3 size: 13 residues. The germline V gene encodes CDR1 MNHEY and CDR2 SMNVEV (reference sequence).

V gene TRBV25-1 combines with J gene TRBJ2-5; D not certain. CDR3 length equals 15 residues. CDR1 MGHDK and CDR2 SYGVNS come from the germline V gene. Trimming pared 2 bases from V and 5 bases from J, leaving 15 bases between. CDR3 DNA: TGTGCCAGCAGTGAACTAGGTCGGAGTAGGGAGACCCAGTACTTC. Encoded protein: CASSELGRSRETQYF.

The chain carries TRBV28 and TRBJ2-7; maybe TRBD2 (6 bases). CDR1 is MDHEN and CDR2 is SYDVKM in the germline V gene. V shed 11 bases and J shed 4 bases, with 18 bases lying between them. This CDR3 comprises 13 residues. The CDR3 here is CASTPGLIYEQYF. The CDR3, as DNA: TGTGCCTCAACCCCGGGACTGATATACGAGCAGTACTTC. The entire variable domain, with the rest obtained from reference TRBV28 and TRBJ2-7, is as follows: DVKVTQSSRYLVKRTGEKVFLECVQDMDHENMFWYRQDPGLGLRLIYFSYDVKMKEKGDIPEGYSVSREKKERFSLILESASTNQTSMYLCASTPGLIYEQYFGPGTRLTVT.

At least ten counts were recorded for this clonotype. The chain joins TRBV25-1 to TRBJ2-1; D is tentatively TRBD1 or TRBD2 (5 bases each). V shed 6 bases and J shed 13 bases, with 13 bases lying between them. This CDR3 contains 11 residues. From germline, CDR1 is MGHDK and CDR2 SYGVNS. In DNA form, the CDR3 reads TGTGCCAGCAGCGAGTCAGGGAGTCAGTTCTTC. Translation: CASSESGSQFF.

This clonotype was picked up a small number of times. This sequence joins TRBV11-3 and TRBJ1-1, with D perhaps TRBD1 (6 bases). Germline CDR1 and CDR2: SGHNT and YENEEA. The CDR3 runs to 14 residues. V lost 5 bases to trimming and J lost 4 bases, with 14 bases between them. For the CDR3, the DNA is TGTGCCAGCAGCCCTGACAGGAGGAGCACTGAAGCTTTCTTT. Protein product: CASSPDRRSTEAFF.

The chain recombines TRBV10-1 with TRBJ2-4; D call uncertain. Germline-derived CDR1 and CDR2 are WNHNN and SYGVQD (reference sequence). The CDR3 has 14 amino acids. Trimming took 3 bases from V and 0 from J, leaving 6 bases between them. DNA of the CDR3: TGCGCCAGCAGTGACGGACCAGCCAAAAACATTCAGTACTTC. Its translation: CASSDGPAKNIQYF.

This clonotype was seen repeatedly, ten times or more. This chain links TRBV14 with TRBJ2-1; D ambiguous. Germline assignment: CDR1 SGHDN and CDR2 FVKESK. The length of the CDR3 is 14 residues. V shed 4 bases and J shed 9 bases, with 16 bases lying between them. Written as DNA, the CDR3 is TGTGCCAGCAGCCCCAAGGCCGCAAGTGGTGAGCAGTTCTTC. As protein: CASSPKAASGEQFF.

This chain uses TRBV10-3 with TRBJ2-2; D not certain. The CDR3 spans 16 residues. The V end lost 6 bases, the J end lost 2 bases, and 16 bases lay between the germline ends. Germline loops: CDR1 ENHRY, CDR2 SYGVKD. The CDR3 region is CAISPPSGPNTGELFF. In nucleotides, the CDR3 is TGTGCCATCAGCCCCCCCTCAGGCCCTAACACCGGGGAGCTGTTTTTT.

This clonotype was recorded many times. The chain recombines TRBV12-3 or TRBV12-4 with TRBJ1-5, with TRBD1 as a possible D gene (6 bases). The CDR3 is made up of 14 amino acids. Trimming cost V 3 bases and J 0 bases, with 6 bases left between them. The CDR3 DNA reads TGTGCCAGCAGTTTGGACAGTAGCAATCAGCCCCAGCATTTT. Encoded protein: CASSLDSSNQPQHF.

The genes are TRBV20-1 and TRBJ2-5; no firm D call. The CDR3 sequence is 12 residues long. V shed 3 bases and J shed 2 bases, with 7 bases lying between them. Germline V gene sequence: CDR1 DFQATT, CDR2 SNEGSKA (reference sequence). For the CDR3, the DNA is TGCAGTGCTAGGGAGTGGCAAGAGACCCAGTACTTC. Encoded protein: CSAREWQETQYF.

The rearrangement links TRBV2 to TRBJ1-3, with D hard to call. The V end lost 4 bases, the J end lost 0 bases, and 4 bases lay between the germline ends. CDR1 is SNHLY and CDR2 is FYNNEI in the germline V gene. The CDR3 is made up of 13 amino acids. As DNA, the CDR3 is TGTGCCAGCAGTGTAATCTCTGGAAACACCATATATTTT. Translating it yields CASSVISGNTIYF.

The table lists this clonotype with many counts. V and J are TRBV20-1 and TRBJ2-7, with 12 nucleotides matching TRBD2. Looked up from germline, CDR1 is DFQATT and CDR2 is SNEGSKA (reference sequence). The CDR3 consists of 15 residues. Germline trimming cut 4 bases from V and 6 bases from J; bases unmatched to any gene: 10. The CDR3 loop reads CSAKTSGGGDLEQYF. Here the CDR3 DNA reads TGCAGTGCTAAGACTAGCGGGGGAGGGGACCTCGAGCAGTACTTC.